These 12 T cell receptor beta chains originate from one sample sequenced in a study of cytomegalovirus exposure and HLA in healthy donors. PCR employed 60 Vbeta and 13 Jbeta primers. Only in-frame clones appear in the TCRdb table, and some are missing; sequencing was by immunoSEQ multiplex PCR. The table records around 100,000 clones, approximately 7.1% of them present only once. Sample: PBMCs. The receptors shown here come from a middle-aged man in good health and CMV-seronegative.

The rearrangement joins TRBV2 to TRBJ2-3, with D perhaps TRBD1 (5 bases). Trimming pared 2 bases from V and 0 bases from J, leaving 12 bases between. The CDR3 runs to 16 residues. Germline loops: CDR1 SNHLY, CDR2 FYNNEI. The CDR3 DNA follows: TGTGCCAGCAGTGAAAGTTTCACAGGAAGCACAGATACGCAGTATTTT. Translation gives CASSESFTGSTDTQYF.

V is TRBV2 and J is TRBJ2-1; 14 bases map to TRBD2. J was trimmed by 8 bases and V by 5 bases; bases with no gene match: 8. CDR1 is SNHLY and CDR2 is FYNNEI in the germline V gene. This CDR3 is 16 amino acids long. The CDR3 DNA sequence: TGTGCCAGCAGTAGGCGGGGACTAGCGGGAGAAGATGAGCAGTTCTTC. Translation gives CASSRRGLAGEDEQFF.

In this sample, this clone turned up a few times. V usage is TRBV7-8 and J usage is TRBJ2-7, with 7 bases that match TRBD2. Germline V gene lookup returns CDR1 SGHVS and CDR2 FQNEAQ. The CDR3 spans 15 residues. J lost 0 bases, V lost 2 bases, and 4 bases had no gene match. The CDR3 loop is CASSLRASGSYEQYF. The CDR3 bases are TGTGCCAGCAGCTTACGGGCTAGCGGCTCCTACGAGCAGTACTTC.

The chain carries TRBV28 and TRBJ1-5; no clear D. V lost 7 bases to trimming and J lost 10 bases, with 14 bases between them. CDR3 length equals 12 residues. Germline V gene sequence: CDR1 MDHEN, CDR2 SYDVKM. The CDR3 DNA is TGTGCCAGCAACGTACTCCAGGAACCCCAGCATTTT. Translation gives CASNVLQEPQHF.

This rearrangement joins TRBV6-5 to TRBJ2-3; 7 bases fit TRBD1. Per the germline V gene, CDR1 is MNHEY and CDR2 is SVGAGI. With V trimmed by 5 bases and J by 1 base, 3 bases remained unmatched. The CDR3 length is 14 residues. The CDR3 coding sequence is TGTGCCAGCAGTACCCAGGGGGGCACAGATACGCAGTATTTT. Translating it yields CASSTQGGTDTQYF.

The rearrangement joins TRBV9 to TRBJ2-5; 7 bases fit TRBD1. The germline CDR1 and CDR2 sequences are SGDLS and YYNGEE. The CDR3 runs 14 residues. V lost 2 bases, J lost 7 bases, and 8 bases stayed unmatched. CDR3 bases: TGTGCCAGCAGCGTGAGGACAGGCGGCGGGACCCAGTACTTC. This codes for CASSVRTGGGTQYF.

A few counts support this clone. CDR3 nucleotides: TGTGCCAGCAGCCCGTCAGGGACAGGGAGGGAGTATTTT. Protein product: CASSPSGTGREYF. V is TRBV5-6 and J is TRBJ2-3, with 9 positions matching TRBD1. Per the germline V gene, CDR1 is SGHDT and CDR2 is YYEEEE. CDR3 length: 13 amino acids. The ends lost 4 bases at V and 13 bases at J; junction bases unmatched: 10.

The chain links TRBV9 to TRBJ1-1; a possible D gene is TRBD1 (6 bases). V was cut by 0 bases and J by 2 bases, with 11 bases left in between. The CDR3 is 15 amino acids. The germline gives CDR1 SGDLS, CDR2 YYNGEE. CDR3 nucleotides: TGTGCCAGCAGCGTAGGGACAGCACCCAACACTGAAGCTTTCTTT. Translated, it gives CASSVGTAPNTEAFF.

The J gene is TRBJ2-2, the V gene TRBV18, with 7 bases aligning to TRBD1. The CDR3 length is 16 residues. The germline V gene encodes CDR1 KGHSH and CDR2 LQKENI. J was trimmed by 1 base and V by 1 base; bases with no gene match: 3. In nucleotides, the CDR3 is TGTGCCAGCTCACCACGGGGGACAGTGAACACCGGGGAGCTGTTTTTT. Its translation is CASSPRGTVNTGELFF.

This clone occurred a few times. This chain uses TRBV7-9 with TRBJ1-2, with D possibly being TRBD1 (5 bases). Trimming stripped 4 bases from V and 4 bases from J, with 10 bases between. Per germline, CDR1 SEHNR and CDR2 FQNEAQ (reference sequence). The CDR3 sequence is 13 residues long. The CDR3 sequence: CASSSGTFYGYTF. DNA of the CDR3: TGTGCCAGCAGCTCCGGGACTTTCTATGGCTACACCTTC.

The rearrangement links TRBV16 to TRBJ1-5; D is unclear. This CDR3 is built from 15 residues. Germline-derived CDR1 and CDR2 are KGHSY and FQNENV. V dropped 5 bases and J dropped 0 bases, with 11 bases sitting between them. CDR3 sequence reads: CASSSQDYSNQPQHF. CDR3 sequence (DNA): TGTGCCAGCAGCTCCCAGGATTATAGCAATCAGCCCCAGCATTTT.

J is TRBJ1-4 and V is TRBV7-2; D perhaps matches TRBD1 (6 bases). The V and J ends lost 2 bases and 6 bases respectively, with 16 bases between them. Germline values: CDR1 SGHTA, CDR2 FQGNSA. The CDR3 consists of 16 residues. The CDR3 DNA is TGTGCCAGCAGCTTATTTCCCAGGGGCAAAGATGAAAAACTGTTTTTT. Translating gives CASSLFPRGKDEKLFF.